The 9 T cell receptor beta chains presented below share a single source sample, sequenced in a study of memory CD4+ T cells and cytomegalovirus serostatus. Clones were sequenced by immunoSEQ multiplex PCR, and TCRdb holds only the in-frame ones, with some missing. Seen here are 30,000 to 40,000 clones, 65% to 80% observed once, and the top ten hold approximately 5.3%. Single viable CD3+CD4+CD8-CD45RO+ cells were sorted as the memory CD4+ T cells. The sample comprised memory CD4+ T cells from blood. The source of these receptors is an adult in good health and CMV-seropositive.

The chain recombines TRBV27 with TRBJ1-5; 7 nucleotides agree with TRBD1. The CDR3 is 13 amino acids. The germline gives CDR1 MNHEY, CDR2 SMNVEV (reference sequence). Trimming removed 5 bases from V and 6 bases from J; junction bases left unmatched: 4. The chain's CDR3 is CASSADRAQPQHF. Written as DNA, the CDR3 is TGTGCCAGCAGTGCCGACAGGGCTCAGCCCCAGCATTTT.

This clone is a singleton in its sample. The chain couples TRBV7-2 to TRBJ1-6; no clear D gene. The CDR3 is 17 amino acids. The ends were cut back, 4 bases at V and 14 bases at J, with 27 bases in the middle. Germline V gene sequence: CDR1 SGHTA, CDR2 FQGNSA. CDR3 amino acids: CASSSSPWEGGIETLHF. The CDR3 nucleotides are TGTGCCAGCAGCTCCTCGCCATGGGAGGGCGGGATTGAAACCCTCCACTTT.

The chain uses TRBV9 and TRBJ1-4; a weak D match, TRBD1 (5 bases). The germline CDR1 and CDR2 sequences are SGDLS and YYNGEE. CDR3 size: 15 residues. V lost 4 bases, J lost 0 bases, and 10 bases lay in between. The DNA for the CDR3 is TGTGCCAGCAGCCCCCAGGGATCAACTAATGAAAAACTGTTTTTT. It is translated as CASSPQGSTNEKLFF.

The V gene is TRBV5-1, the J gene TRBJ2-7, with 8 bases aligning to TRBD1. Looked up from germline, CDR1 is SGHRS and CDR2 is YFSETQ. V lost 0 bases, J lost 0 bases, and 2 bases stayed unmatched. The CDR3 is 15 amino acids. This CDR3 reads CASSLAGTGSYEQYF. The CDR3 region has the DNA TGCGCCAGCAGCTTGGCCGGGACAGGCTCCTACGAGCAGTACTTC. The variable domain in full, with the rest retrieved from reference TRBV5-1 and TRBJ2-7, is KAGVTQTPRYLIKTRGQQVTLSCSPISGHRSVSWYQQTPGQGLQFLFEYFSETQRNKGNFPGRFSGRQFSNSRSEMNVSTLELGDSALYLCASSLAGTGSYEQYFGPGTRLTVT.

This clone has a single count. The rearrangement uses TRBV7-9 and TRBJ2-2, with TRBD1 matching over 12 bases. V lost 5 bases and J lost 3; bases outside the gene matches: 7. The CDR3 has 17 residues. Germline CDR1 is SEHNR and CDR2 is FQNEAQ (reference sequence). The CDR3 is CASSPGQGARDTGELFF. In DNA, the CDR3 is TGTGCCAGCAGCCCGGGACAGGGGGCGCGGGACACCGGGGAGCTGTTTTTT.

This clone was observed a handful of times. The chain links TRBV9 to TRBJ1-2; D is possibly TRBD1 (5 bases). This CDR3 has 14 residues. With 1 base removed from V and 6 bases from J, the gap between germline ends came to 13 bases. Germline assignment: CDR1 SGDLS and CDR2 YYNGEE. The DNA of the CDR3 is TGTGCCAGCAGCGTATTCTTATGGGGGAATGGCTACACCTTC. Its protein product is CASSVFLWGNGYTF.

The CDR3 DNA is TGCAGCGCTGGGTCAGGAGACCTTGAAGCTTTCTTT. Translation: CSAGSGDLEAFF. This chain links TRBV29-1 with TRBJ1-1; D gene uncertain. CDR1 is SQVTM and CDR2 is ANQGSEA in the germline V gene. V was trimmed by 7 bases and J by 7 bases, leaving 16 bases between them. The CDR3 loop spans 12 amino acids.

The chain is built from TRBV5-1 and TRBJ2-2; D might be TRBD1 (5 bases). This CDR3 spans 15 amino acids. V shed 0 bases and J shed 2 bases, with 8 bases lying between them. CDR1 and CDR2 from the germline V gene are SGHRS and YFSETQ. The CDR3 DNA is TGCGCCAGCAGCTTGGGACAGCTTAACACCGGGGAGCTGTTTTTT. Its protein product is CASSLGQLNTGELFF. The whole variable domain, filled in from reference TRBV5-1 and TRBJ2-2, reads KAGVTQTPRYLIKTRGQQVTLSCSPISGHRSVSWYQQTPGQGLQFLFEYFSETQRNKGNFPGRFSGRQFSNSRSEMNVSTLELGDSALYLCASSLGQLNTGELFFGEGSRLTVL.

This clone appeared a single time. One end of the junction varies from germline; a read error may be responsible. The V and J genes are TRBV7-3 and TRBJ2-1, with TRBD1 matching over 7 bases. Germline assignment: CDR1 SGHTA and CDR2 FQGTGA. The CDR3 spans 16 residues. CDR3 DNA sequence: TGTGCCAACAGCTCCACAGGGGTGGCCTCCTACAATGAGCAGTTCTTC. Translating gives CANSSTGVASYNEQFF.